A single sample is the source of the 3 T cell receptor beta chains below, sequenced in a study of early T cells in non-severe SARS-CoV-2 infection. One entry per CDR3 protein, called by TCRdb with MiXCR from the 5' RACE reads. Of about 77,000 distinct CDR3 sequences in the sample, 9.5% to 15% were seen once. The source was whole blood, collected at baseline. These receptor sequences come from an adult who was a healthcare worker with PCR-confirmed SARS-CoV-2 infection or an uninfected control (not recorded which). The donor label of this sample is uncertain.

This chain uses TRBV6-2 or TRBV6-3 with TRBJ2-7, with 8 bases that match TRBD1. Per germline, CDR1 MNHEY and CDR2 SVGEGT. The CDR3 contains 15 residues. V gave up 0 bases and J gave up 3 bases; unmatched junction bases: 4. The CDR3 loop is CASSYSGQVYYEQYF. CDR3 in DNA: TGTGCCAGCAGTTACTCGGGACAGGTATACTACGAGCAGTACTTC.

This clonotype was counted only a few times. The J gene is TRBJ2-3, the V gene TRBV20-1; 12 nucleotides align to TRBD2. Germline-derived CDR1 and CDR2 are DFQATT and SNEGSKA (reference sequence). With V trimmed by 5 bases and J by 4 bases, 13 bases remained unmatched. The CDR3 extends over 17 amino acids. CDR3 region: CSARQGTGTSGSDTQYF. CDR3 coding DNA: TGCAGTGCTCGACAGGGCACCGGGACTAGCGGGTCAGATACGCAGTATTTT.

This clonotype came up a few times. The V call is TRBV6-6, the J call TRBJ1-3; 9 nucleotides line up with TRBD1. The length of the CDR3 is 19 residues. Germline values: CDR1 MNHNY, CDR2 SVGAGI (reference sequence). J lost 0 bases, V lost 0 bases, and 9 bases had no gene match. As DNA, the CDR3 is TGTGCCAGCAGTTACTCGCTCCGGACAGGGGAGTTCTCTGGAAACACCATATATTTT. Its translation is CASSYSLRTGEFSGNTIYF.